The T cell receptor (beta chain) under discussion was sequenced for a study of blood T cells in healthy people across ages. Combining a sample-barcoded 5' primer with a J-beta primer mix, a second PCR ran for 7 to 11 cycles. A minimum of 3 million CDR3-containing paired-end reads was obtained for each sample. From the 5' RACE reads, TCRdb called clonotypes with MiXCR, one entry per CDR3 protein. Of hundreds of thousands of distinct CDR3 sequences in the sample, approximately 21% were seen once. This clonotype was seen ten or more times. The CDR3 loop spans 16 amino acids. V was cut by 6 bases and J by 3 bases, with 22 bases left in between. Germline CDR1 and CDR2: SQVTM and ANQGSEA.

The sequenced material came from blood. The clonotype comes from a man between 65 and 79 years old in good health. This chain uses TRBV29-1 with TRBJ2-3; D may be TRBD1 or TRBD2 (6 bases each). Here the CDR3 reads CSVDNPRGEATDTQYF. In DNA form, the CDR3 reads TGCAGCGTCGACAATCCTAGGGGGGAAGCAACAGATACGCAGTATTTT.